This T cell receptor (beta chain) was recorded in a study of blood T cell repertoires in COVID-19. Study at large: Researchers got acute and convalescent COVID-19 samples from the United States, Italy and Spain.

Source study methods: The assay estimated nucleated cells by amplifying reference gene primers. Assay: immunoSEQ multiplex PCR; the TCRdb copy retains only in-frame clones and omits some. V and J calls and clone size follow that table, whereas D and trimming were derived from the DNA. The table records about 130,000 clones, around 80% of them present only once. The germline V and J ends were trimmed by 4 bases and 2 bases, with 19 bases remaining between them. Germline CDR1 SGHNT, CDR2 YYREEE (reference sequence). This CDR3 has 16 residues. Seattle enrolled patients during active infection and tracked them longitudinally.

Sequencing was done on a sample of peripheral blood. This clonotype was sampled from a man aged 30 to 39 with COVID-19, enrolled during active disease. The chain joins TRBV5-4 to TRBJ2-7; D possibly corresponds to TRBD2 (5 bases). The CDR3 here is CASSADPMEATYEQYF. The CDR3 DNA is TGTGCCAGCAGCGCGGACCCAATGGAGGCAACCTACGAGCAGTACTTC.